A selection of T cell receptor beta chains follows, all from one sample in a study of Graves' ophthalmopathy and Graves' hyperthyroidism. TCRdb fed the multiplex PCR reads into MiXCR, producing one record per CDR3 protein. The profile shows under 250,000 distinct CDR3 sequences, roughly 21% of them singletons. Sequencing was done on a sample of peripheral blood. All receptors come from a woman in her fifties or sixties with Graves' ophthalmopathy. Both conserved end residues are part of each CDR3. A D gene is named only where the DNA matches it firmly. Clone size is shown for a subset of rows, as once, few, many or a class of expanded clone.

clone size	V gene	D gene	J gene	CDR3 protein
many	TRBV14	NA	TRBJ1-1	CASRQGRNTEAFF
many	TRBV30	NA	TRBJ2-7	CAWSQLEQYF
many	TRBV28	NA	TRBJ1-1	CASSLHRQSWTEAFF
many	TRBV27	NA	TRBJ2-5	CASSLDGTLGTQYF
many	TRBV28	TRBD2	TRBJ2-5	CASTSGPQETQYF
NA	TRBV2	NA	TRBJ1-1	CASRRALEAFF
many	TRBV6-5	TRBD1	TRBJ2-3	CASSLTGGSGDTQYF
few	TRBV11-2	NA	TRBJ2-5	CASSLVTGAETKYF
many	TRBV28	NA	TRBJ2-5	CASSRQVTGKETQYF
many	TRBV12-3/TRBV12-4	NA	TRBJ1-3	CASSLGGLGNTIYF
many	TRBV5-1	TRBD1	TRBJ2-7	CASSSSGTAYEQYF
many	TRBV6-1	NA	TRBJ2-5	CASSEGTVQETQYF
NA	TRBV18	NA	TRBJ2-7	CASSPSQRGAYEQYF
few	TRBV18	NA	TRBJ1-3	CASSPPGLRSGNTIYF
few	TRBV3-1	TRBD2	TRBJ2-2	CASSPLPGLAGGTGELFF
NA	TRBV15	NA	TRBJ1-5	CATSAGSNQPQHF
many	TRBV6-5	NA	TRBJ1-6	CASSYGREASPLHF
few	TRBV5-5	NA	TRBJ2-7	CASSLTHSYEQYF
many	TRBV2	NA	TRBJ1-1	CASTERGASTEAFF
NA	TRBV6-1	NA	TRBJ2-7	CASSGRSGSEQSF
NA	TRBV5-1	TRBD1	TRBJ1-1	CASSFRGLGTGTEAFF
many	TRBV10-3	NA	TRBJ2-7	CAISDGSEYEQYF
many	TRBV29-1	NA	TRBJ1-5	CSVAGASNQPQHF
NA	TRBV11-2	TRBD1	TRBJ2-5	CASSLIPTGTGGQETQYF
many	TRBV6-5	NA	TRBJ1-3	CASSYSEGRGDTIYF
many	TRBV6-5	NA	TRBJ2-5	CASSYSGSGETQYF
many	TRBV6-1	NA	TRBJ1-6	CASSVEQGTSPLHF
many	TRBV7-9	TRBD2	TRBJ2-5	CASSFGVAGGEEETQYF
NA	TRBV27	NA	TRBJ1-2	CASRPLGRGYGYIF
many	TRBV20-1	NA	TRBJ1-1	CSARDTTEAFF
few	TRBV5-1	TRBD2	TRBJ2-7	CASSPKGREGRGEQYF
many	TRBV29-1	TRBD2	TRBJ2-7	CSVEEGDYSYEQYF
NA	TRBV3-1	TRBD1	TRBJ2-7	CASSLRSGQGSEQYF
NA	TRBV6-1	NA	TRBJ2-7	CASRGGPGTQYEQYF
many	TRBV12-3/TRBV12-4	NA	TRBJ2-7	CASTRGGGYEQYF
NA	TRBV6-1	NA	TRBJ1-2	CASRAAASNYGYTF
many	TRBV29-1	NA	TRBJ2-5	CSVEDQETQYF
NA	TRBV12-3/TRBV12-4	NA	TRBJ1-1	CASSLGQMNPEAFF
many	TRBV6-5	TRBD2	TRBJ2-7	CASSWLAGEFYEQYF
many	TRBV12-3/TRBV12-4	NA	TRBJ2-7	CASSLTGLGVTGEQYF
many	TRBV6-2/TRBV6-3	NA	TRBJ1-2	CASSSGPVHGYTF
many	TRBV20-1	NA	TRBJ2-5	CSAREIGPVQETQYF
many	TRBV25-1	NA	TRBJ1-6	CASSEYKGNNSPLHF
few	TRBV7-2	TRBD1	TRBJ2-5	CASSLADRVRETQYF
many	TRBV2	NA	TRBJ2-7	CASSGLGKEQYF
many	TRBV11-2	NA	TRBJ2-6	CASSPEPNVLTF
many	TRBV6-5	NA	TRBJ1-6	CASSYSRRDSPLHF
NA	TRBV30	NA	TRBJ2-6	CAWSTFGANVLTF
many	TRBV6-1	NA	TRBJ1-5	CASSDWASNQPQHF
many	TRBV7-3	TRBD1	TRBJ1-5	CASSLTPLDRENQPQHF
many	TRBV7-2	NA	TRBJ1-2	CASSLSKGVWGYTF
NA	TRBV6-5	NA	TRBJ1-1	CASSYLRRADTEAFF
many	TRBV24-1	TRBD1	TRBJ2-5	CATSGIRLGTGGRDETQYF
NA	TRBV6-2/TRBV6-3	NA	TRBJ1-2	CASSYRDPRSGYTF
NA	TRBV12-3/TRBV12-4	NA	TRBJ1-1	CASSYLGLGVVNTEAFF
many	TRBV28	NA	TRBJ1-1	CASSLSYGRNTEAFF
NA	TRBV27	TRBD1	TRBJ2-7	CASSFGTGWAEQYF
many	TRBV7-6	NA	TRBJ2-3	CASSSTSRQQYF